The T cell receptor (beta chain) described here comes from a study of cytomegalovirus exposure and HLA in healthy donors. Study summary: The same platform was used for the 100 to 150 validation repertoires and the roughly 700 first-cohort repertoires, a later analysis reported. General study results and limits: Three CMV-associated chains proved CMV antigen-specific in vitro. The study labeled more than 150 TCR beta chains cytomegalovirus-associated.

Assay: immunoSEQ multiplex PCR; the TCRdb copy retains only in-frame clones and omits some. The profile covers more than 95,000 clones, with about 94% appearing a single time and 1% to 1.5% taken by the ten largest. With respect to this clone: The antigen is not known.

The sequence came from a young woman in good health and CMV-seronegative. The sequenced sample was PBMCs.

CDR3 DNA sequence: TGTGCCAGCAGCGTCAGAAATGAGCAGTTCTTC. It encodes CASSVRNEQFF. The rearrangement uses TRBV9 and TRBJ2-1, with unresolved D. CDR1 and CDR2 from the germline V gene are SGDLS and YYNGEE. Trimming pared 2 bases from V and 7 bases from J, leaving 4 bases between. The CDR3 runs to 11 residues.